The 2 T cell receptor beta chains presented below share a single source sample, sequenced in a study of CD8 T cells in Susac syndrome. Reverse transcription of roughly 0.5 to 1 ug RNA was carried out with random hexamers. Using its own MiXCR run on the immunoSEQ multiplex PCR reads, TCRdb lists one record per CDR3 protein. The sample holds fewer than 350,000 distinct CDR3 sequences, roughly 94% seen once. The sample comprised CD4+ T cells from PBMCs. Receptors were obtained from a human donor with multiple sclerosis.

The chain has TRBV20-1 and TRBJ2-7; D remains unclear. V lost 0 bases and J 0 bases, leaving 3 bases between the germline ends. The CDR3 length is 12 residues. The germline V gene has CDR1 DFQATT and CDR2 SNEGSKA (reference sequence). The CDR3, as DNA: TGCAGTGCTAGAGAAAGCTCCTACGAGCAGTACTTC. Protein product: CSARESSYEQYF.

This chain joins TRBV6-1 and TRBJ1-5; the D gene is possibly TRBD1 (5 bases). CDR1 MNHNS and CDR2 SASEGT come from the germline V gene. This CDR3 spans 13 amino acids. Trimming took 11 bases from V and 0 from J, leaving 11 bases between them. CDR3 DNA sequence: TGTGCCGGCTGGGGCGGTAGCAATCAGCCCCAGCATTTT. Translation gives CAGWGGSNQPQHF.